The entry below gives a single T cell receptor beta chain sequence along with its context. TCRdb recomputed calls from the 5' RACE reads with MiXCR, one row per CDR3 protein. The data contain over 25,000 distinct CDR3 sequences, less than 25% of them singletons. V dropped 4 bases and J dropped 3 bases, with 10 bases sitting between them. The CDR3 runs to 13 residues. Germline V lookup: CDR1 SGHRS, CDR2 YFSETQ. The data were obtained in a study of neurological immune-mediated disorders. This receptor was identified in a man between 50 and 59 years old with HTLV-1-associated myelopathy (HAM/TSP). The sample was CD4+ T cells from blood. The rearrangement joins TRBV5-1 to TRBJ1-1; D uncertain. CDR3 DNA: TGCGCCAGCAGCGGCGGTGGGTACACTGAAGCTTTCTTT. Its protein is CASSGGGYTEAFF. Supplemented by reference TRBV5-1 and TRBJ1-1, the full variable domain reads KAGVTQTPRYLIKTRGQQVTLSCSPISGHRSVSWYQQTPGQGLQFLFEYFSETQRNKGNFPGRFSGRQFSNSRSEMNVSTLELGDSALYLCASSGGGYTEAFFGQGTRLTVV.